This T cell receptor beta chain emerged from a study of PD-1 blockade in classical Hodgkin lymphoma. Study context: The nivolumab dose that patients received was 3 mg/kg, given intravenously every 2 weeks. The study, taken as a whole, reports: Baseline diversity was lower in partial responders and progressors than complete responders. Compared with baseline, CD4+ but not CD8+ TCR diversity had risen significantly by C4D1.

The method was immunoSEQ multiplex PCR; TCRdb's version includes in-frame clones alone and lacks a portion of them. The top ten hold about 6.1% of the sample, which has about 100,000 clones, roughly 91% seen once. Germline CDR1 reads SQVTM; CDR2 reads ANQGSEA. Trimming left V 2 bases short and J 6 bases short, with 13 bases between. The CDR3 extends over 13 amino acids. A note on this clone: The antigen remains unidentified.

Each and every patient relapsed after autologous stem cell transplantation, and patients got differing brentuximab vedotin exposure. Progressive disease, partial response or complete response was each patient's best response. This clonotype was obtained from a human donor with classical Hodgkin lymphoma. This sequence joins TRBV29-1 and TRBJ1-1; D remains unclear. The source material was peripheral blood mononuclear cells (PBMCs), sampled before the second cycle of nivolumab. CDR3 nucleotide sequence: TGCAGCGTTGAATGGCCCACCGACGCTGAAGCTTTCTTT. It translates to CSVEWPTDAEAFF.